The 2 T cell receptor beta chains listed next were all sequenced from one sample in a study of blood T cell repertoires in COVID-19. Libraries were prepared by immunoSEQ multiplex PCR; TCRdb keeps only in-frame clonotypes and omits some of them. This sample has 250,000 or so clones; 70% to 85% occur once, and the top ten carry about 2.1%. The sequencing input was peripheral blood. These receptors were obtained from a man aged 35 to 55 who had recovered from COVID-19.

The rearrangement joins TRBV6-5 to TRBJ1-5; TRBD1 agrees at 7 bases. V lost 5 bases, J lost 5 bases, and 3 bases stayed unmatched. The CDR3 has 13 residues. Per germline, CDR1 MNHEY and CDR2 SVGAGI. CDR3 residues: CASSRQGHQPQHF. CDR3 DNA sequence: TGTGCCAGCAGTCGACAGGGCCATCAGCCCCAGCATTTT.

This clone was picked up one time. The chain recombines TRBV6-1 with TRBJ1-1; 11 bases are a match to TRBD1. V lost 3 bases and J lost 0; bases outside the gene matches: 9. The CDR3 spans 18 residues. Per the germline V gene, CDR1 is MNHNS and CDR2 is SASEGT. DNA of the CDR3: TGTGCCAGCAGTGACCGGGGACAGGGGGAACCTCTGAACACTGAAGCTTTCTTT. Translated: CASSDRGQGEPLNTEAFF.